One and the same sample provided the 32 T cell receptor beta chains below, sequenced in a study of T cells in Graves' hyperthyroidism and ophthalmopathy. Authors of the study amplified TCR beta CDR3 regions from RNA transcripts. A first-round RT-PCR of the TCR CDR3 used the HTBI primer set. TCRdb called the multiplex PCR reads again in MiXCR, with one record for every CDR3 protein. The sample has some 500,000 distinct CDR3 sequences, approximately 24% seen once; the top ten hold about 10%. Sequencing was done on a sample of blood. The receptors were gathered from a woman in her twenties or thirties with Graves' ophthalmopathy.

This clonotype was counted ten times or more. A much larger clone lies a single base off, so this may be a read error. The CDR3 coding sequence is TGTGCCAGCAGCAGGGACAGGGCCGAGAATCCACCCCTCCACTTT. It codes for CASSRDRAENPPLHF. The chain has TRBV2 and TRBJ1-6; 9 bases align to TRBD1. V lost 6 bases to trimming and J lost 11 bases; unmatched junction nucleotides: 11. Germline assignment: CDR1 SNHLY and CDR2 FYNNEI. There are 15 residues in the CDR3.

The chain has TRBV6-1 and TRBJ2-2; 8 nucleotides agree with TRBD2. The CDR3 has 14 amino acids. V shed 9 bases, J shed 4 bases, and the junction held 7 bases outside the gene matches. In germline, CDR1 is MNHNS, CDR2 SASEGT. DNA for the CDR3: TGTGCCAGTTCCGCGGGAGGCGTCACCGGGGAGCTGTTTTTT. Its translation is CASSAGGVTGELFF.

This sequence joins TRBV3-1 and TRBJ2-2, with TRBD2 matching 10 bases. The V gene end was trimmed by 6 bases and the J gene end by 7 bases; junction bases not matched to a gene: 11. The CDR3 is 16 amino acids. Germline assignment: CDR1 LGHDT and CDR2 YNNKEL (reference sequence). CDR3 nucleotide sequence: TGTGCCAGCAGTCTCCGGACTAGCGGTAGGGGCGGGGAGCTGTTTTTT. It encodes CASSLRTSGRGGELFF.

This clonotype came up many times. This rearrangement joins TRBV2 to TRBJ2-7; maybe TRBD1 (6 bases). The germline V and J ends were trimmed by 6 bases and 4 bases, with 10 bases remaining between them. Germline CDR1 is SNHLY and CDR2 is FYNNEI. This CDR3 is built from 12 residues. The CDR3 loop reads CASRGDTYEQYF. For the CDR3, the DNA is TGTGCCAGCAGGGGGGACACTTACGAGCAGTACTTC.

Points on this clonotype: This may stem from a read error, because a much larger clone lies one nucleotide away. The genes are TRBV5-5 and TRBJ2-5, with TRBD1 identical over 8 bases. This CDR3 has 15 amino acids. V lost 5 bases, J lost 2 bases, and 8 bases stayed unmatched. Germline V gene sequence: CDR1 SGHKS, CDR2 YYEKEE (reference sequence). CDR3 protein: CASSGRDRSQETQYF. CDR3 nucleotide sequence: TGTGCCAGCAGTGGCCGGGACAGGTCTCAAGAGACCCAGTACTTC. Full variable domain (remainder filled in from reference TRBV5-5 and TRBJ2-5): DAGVTQSPTHLIKTRGQQVTLRCSPISGHKSVSWYQQVLGQGPQFIFQYYEKEERGRGNFPDRFSARQFPNYSSELNVNALLLGDSALYLCASSGRDRSQETQYFGPGTRLLVL.

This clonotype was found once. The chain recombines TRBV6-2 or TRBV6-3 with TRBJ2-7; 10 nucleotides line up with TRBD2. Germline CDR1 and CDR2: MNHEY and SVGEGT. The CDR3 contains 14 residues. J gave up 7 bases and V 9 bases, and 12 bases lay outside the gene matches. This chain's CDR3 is CASGRAGGPGEQYF. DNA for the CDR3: TGTGCCAGTGGACGAGCGGGAGGGCCTGGTGAGCAGTACTTC.

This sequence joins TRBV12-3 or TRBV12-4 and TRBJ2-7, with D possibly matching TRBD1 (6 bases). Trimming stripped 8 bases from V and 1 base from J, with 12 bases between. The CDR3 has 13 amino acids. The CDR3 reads CASAATGSYEQYF. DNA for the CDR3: TGTGCCAGCGCCGCGACAGGATCCTACGAGCAGTACTTC.

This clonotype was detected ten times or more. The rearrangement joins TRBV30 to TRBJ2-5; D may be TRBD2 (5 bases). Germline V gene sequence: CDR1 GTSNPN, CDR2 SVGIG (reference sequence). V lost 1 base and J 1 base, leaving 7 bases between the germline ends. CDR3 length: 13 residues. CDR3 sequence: CAWSGGPQETQYF. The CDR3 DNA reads TGTGCCTGGAGTGGAGGGCCCCAAGAGACCCAGTACTTC.

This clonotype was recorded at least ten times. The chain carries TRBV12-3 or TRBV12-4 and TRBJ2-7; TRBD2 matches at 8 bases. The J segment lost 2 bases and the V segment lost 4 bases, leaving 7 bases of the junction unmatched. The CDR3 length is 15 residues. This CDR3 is CASSSGLGNPYEQYF. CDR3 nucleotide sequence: TGTGCCAGCAGTTCGGGACTAGGGAACCCCTACGAGCAGTACTTC.

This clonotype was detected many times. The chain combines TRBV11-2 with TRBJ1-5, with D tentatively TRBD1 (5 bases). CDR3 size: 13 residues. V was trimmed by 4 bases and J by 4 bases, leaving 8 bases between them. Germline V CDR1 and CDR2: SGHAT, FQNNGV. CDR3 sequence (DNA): TGTGCCAGCAGCTCCAACAGGAATCAGCCCCAGCATTTT. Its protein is CASSSNRNQPQHF.

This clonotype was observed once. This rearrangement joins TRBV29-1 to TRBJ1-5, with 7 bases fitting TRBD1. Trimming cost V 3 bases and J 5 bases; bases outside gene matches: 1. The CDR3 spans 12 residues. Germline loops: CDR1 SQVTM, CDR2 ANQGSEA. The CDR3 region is CSVDQGDQPQHF. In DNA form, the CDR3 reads TGCAGCGTTGACCAGGGGGATCAGCCCCAGCATTTT.

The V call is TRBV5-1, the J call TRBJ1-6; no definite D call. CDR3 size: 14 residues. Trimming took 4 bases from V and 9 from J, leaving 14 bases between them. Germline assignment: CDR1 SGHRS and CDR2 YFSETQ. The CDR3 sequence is CASSLAATSSPLHF. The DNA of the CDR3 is TGCGCCAGCAGCCTGGCAGCGACAAGTTCACCCCTCCACTTT.

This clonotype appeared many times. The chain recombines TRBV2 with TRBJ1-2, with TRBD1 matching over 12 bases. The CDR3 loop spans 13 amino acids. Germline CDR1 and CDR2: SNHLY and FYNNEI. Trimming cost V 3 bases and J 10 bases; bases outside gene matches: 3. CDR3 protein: CASSDGTGGVYTF. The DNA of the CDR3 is TGTGCCAGCAGTGACGGGACAGGGGGCGTCTACACCTTC.

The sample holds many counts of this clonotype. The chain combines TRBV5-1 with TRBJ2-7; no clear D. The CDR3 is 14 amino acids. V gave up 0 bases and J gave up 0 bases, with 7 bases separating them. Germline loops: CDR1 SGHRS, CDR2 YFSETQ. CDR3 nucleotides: TGCGCCAGCAGCTTGGGCCCCCGCTCCTACGAGCAGTACTTC. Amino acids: CASSLGPRSYEQYF.

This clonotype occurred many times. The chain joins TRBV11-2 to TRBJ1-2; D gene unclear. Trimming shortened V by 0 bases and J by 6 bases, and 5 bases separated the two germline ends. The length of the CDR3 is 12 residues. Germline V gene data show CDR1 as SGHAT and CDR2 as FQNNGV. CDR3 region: CASSLEADGYTF. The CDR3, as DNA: TGTGCCAGCAGCTTAGAAGCGGATGGCTACACCTTC. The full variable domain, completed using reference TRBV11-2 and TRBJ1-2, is EAGVAQSPRYKIIEKRQSVAFWCNPISGHATLYWYQQILGQGPKLLIQFQNNGVVDDSQLPKDRFSAERLKGVDSTLKIQPAKLEDSAVYLCASSLEADGYTFGSGTRLTVV.

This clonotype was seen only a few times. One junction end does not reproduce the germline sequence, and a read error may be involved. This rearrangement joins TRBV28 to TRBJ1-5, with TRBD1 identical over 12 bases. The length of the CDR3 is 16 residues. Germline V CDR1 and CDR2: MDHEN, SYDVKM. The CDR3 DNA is TGTGTCAGCAGTAATGGGGACAGGGGGCTCCATCAGCCCCAGCATTTT. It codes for CVSSNGDRGLHQPQHF.

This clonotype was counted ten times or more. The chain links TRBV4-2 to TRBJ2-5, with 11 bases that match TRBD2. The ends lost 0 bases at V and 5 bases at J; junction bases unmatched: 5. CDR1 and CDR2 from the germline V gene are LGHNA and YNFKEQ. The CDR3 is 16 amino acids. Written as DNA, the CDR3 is TGTGCCAGCAGCCAAGATCGAACTAGCGGGGGTGAGACCCAGTACTTC. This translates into CASSQDRTSGGETQYF.

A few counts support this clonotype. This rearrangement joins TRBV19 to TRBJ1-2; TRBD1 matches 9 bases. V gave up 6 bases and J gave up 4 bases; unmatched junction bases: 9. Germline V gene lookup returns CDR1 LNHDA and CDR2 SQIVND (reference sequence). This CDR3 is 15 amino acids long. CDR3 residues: CASREAGTGTYGYTF. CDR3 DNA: TGTGCCAGTAGAGAGGCCGGGACAGGGACCTATGGCTACACCTTC.

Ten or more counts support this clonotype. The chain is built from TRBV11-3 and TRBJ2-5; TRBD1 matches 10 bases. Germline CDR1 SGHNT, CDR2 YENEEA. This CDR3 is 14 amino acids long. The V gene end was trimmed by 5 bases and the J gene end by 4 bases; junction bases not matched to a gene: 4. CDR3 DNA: TGTGCCAGCAGCGACAGGACAGGGGGAGAGACCCAGTACTTC. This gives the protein CASSDRTGGETQYF. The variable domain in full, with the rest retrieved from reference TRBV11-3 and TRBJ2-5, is EAGVVQSPRYKIIEKKQPVAFWCNPISGHNTLYWYLQNLGQGPELLIRYENEEAVDDSQLPKDRFSAERLKGVDSTLKIQPAELGDSAVYLCASSDRTGGETQYFGPGTRLLVL.

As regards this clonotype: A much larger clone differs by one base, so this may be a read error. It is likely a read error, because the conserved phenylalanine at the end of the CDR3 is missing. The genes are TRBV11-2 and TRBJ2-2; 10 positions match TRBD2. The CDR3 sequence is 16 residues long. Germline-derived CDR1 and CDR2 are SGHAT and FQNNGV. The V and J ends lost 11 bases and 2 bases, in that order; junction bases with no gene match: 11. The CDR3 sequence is CAATPWTSGNTGELFL. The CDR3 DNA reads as TGTGCCGCAACCCCTTGGACTAGCGGTAACACCGGGGAGCTGTTTCTT.

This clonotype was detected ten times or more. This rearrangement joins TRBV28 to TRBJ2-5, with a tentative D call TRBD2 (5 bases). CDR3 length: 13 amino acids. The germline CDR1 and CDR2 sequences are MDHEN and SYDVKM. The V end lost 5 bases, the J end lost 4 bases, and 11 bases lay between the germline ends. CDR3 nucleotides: TGTGCCAGCAGTGTTAGCGAACGAGAGACCCAGTACTTC. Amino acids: CASSVSERETQYF.

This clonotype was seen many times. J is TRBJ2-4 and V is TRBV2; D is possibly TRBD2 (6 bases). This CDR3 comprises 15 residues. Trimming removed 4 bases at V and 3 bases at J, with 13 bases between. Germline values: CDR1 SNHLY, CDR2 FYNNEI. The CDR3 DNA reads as TGTGCCAGCAGTGGTCTAGGGACTGACAAAAACATTCAGTACTTC. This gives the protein CASSGLGTDKNIQYF.

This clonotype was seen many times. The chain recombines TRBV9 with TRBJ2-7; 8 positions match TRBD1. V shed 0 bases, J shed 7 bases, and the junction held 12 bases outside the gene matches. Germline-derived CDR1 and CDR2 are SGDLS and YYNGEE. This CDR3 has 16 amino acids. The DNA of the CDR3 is TGTGCCAGCAGCGTAGTTGGGGGGCAGGGGGCTTGGGAGCAGTACTTC. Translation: CASSVVGGQGAWEQYF.

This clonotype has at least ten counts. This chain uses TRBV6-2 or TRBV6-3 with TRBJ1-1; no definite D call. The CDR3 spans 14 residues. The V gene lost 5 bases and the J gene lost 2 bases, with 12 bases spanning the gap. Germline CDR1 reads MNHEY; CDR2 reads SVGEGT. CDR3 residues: CASSHPRSNTEAFF. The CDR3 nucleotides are TGTGCCAGCAGTCATCCCAGGAGTAACACTGAAGCTTTCTTT.

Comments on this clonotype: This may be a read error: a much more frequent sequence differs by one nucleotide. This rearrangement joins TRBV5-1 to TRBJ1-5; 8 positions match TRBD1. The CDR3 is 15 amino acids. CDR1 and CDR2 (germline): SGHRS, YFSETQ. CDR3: CARSPGGSGNQPQHF. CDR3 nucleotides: TGCGCCCGCAGCCCAGGGGGCTCGGGCAATCAGCCCCAGCATTTT.

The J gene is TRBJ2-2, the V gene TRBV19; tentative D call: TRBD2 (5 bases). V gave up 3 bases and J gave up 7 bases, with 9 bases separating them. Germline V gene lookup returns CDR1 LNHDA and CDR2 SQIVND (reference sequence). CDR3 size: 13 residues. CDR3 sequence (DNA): TGTGCCAGTAGTATGTTAGAGGGCGGGGAGCTGTTTTTT. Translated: CASSMLEGGELFF. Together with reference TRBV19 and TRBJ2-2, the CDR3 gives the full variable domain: DGGITQSPKYLFRKEGQNVTLSCEQNLNHDAMYWYRQDPGQGLRLIYYSQIVNDFQKGDIAEGYSVSREKKESFPLTVTSAQKNPTAFYLCASSMLEGGELFFGEGSRLTVL.

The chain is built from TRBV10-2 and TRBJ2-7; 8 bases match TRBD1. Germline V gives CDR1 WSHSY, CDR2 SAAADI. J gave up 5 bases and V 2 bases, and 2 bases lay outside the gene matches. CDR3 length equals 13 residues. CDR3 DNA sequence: TGCGCCAGCAGTGAGGCAGGGGGCAACGAGCAGTACTTC. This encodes CASSEAGGNEQYF.

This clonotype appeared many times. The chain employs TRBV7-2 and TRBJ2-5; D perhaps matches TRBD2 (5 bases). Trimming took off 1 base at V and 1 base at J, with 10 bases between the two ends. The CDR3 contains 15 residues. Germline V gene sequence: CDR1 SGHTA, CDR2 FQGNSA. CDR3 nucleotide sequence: TGTGCCAGCAGCTTAGTGGGAGACCTCCAAGAGACCCAGTACTTC. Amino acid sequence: CASSLVGDLQETQYF.

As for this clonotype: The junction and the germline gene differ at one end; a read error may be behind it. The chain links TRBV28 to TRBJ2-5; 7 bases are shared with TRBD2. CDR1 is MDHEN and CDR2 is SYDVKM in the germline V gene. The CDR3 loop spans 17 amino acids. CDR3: CVSSLLGLAAGQETQYF. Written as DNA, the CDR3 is TGTGTCAGCAGTTTACTCGGTCTAGCGGCGGGTCAAGAGACCCAGTACTTC.

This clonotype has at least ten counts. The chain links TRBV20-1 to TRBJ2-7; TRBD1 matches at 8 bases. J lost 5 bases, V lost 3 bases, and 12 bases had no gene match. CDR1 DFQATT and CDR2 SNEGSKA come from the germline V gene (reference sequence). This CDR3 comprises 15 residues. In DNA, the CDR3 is TGCAGTGCTAGGGATGGACAGGGCTTTATCGACGAGCAGTACTTC. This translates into CSARDGQGFIDEQYF.

The CDR3 here is CASSKGASGLQETQYF. The CDR3 DNA follows: TGTGCCAGCAGCAAAGGGGCTAGCGGGTTACAAGAGACCCAGTACTTC. This chain uses TRBV11-2 with TRBJ2-5; 8 bases map to TRBD2. Germline V gene sequence: CDR1 SGHAT, CDR2 FQNNGV. J was trimmed by 2 bases and V by 5 bases; bases with no gene match: 10. The CDR3 is 16 amino acids.

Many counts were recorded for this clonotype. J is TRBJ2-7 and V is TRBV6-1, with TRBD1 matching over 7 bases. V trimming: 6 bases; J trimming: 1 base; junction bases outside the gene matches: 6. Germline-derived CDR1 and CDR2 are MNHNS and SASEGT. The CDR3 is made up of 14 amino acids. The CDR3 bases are TGTGCCAGCAGGCGGACAGGTTCTTCCTACGAGCAGTACTTC. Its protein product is CASRRTGSSYEQYF.